A selection of T cell receptor beta chains follows, all from one sample in a study of cytomegalovirus exposure and HLA in healthy donors. Clones were read by immunoSEQ multiplex PCR, and TCRdb kept only the in-frame ones, dropping some. The sample contains 230,000 or so clones, around 88% of which appear only once. Sample: PBMCs. The source of these receptors is a woman under 30 in good health and CMV-seronegative. The CDR3 runs from the conserved cysteine through the conserved F or W. D genes are given only for firm matches. Clone size appears in some rows only: once, few, many, or a class for an expanded clone.

j_gene: TRBJ1-2
abundance: once
v_gene: TRBV28
d_gene: NA
CDR3aa: CASIPAGGALGYTF
CDR3nt: TGTGCCAGCATCCCCGCGGGGGGGGCGCTTGGCTACACCTTC

j_gene: TRBJ2-7
abundance: NA
v_gene: TRBV2
d_gene: NA
CDR3aa: CASRVDSYEQYF
CDR3nt: TGTGCCAGCAGGGTCGACAGCTACGAGCAGTACTTC

j_gene: TRBJ1-1
abundance: once
v_gene: TRBV5-4
d_gene: TRBD1
CDR3aa: CASSLDRTGLNTEAFF
CDR3nt: TGTGCCAGCAGCTTGGACCGGACAGGGCTGAACACTGAAGCTTTCTTT

j_gene: TRBJ2-5
abundance: NA
v_gene: TRBV30
d_gene: TRBD1
CDR3aa: CAWSVTGTGGGETQYF
CDR3nt: TGTGCCTGGAGTGTAACTGGGACAGGGGGGGGAGAGACCCAGTACTTC

j_gene: TRBJ2-1
abundance: NA
v_gene: TRBV19
d_gene: TRBD1
CDR3aa: CASSRDRVGEQFF
CDR3nt: TGTGCCAGTAGCCGAGACAGGGTCGGCGAGCAGTTCTTC

j_gene: TRBJ2-3
abundance: NA
v_gene: TRBV5-5
d_gene: NA
CDR3aa: CASSLAGGGTDTQYF
CDR3nt: TGTGCCAGCAGCTTGGCGGGGGGCGGCACAGATACGCAGTATTTT

j_gene: TRBJ2-3
abundance: NA
v_gene: TRBV6-1
d_gene: TRBD2
CDR3aa: CASSESPRLAGADTQYF
CDR3nt: TGTGCCAGCAGTGAATCACCTCGACTAGCGGGAGCGGATACGCAGTATTTT

j_gene: TRBJ1-2
abundance: NA
v_gene: TRBV28
d_gene: TRBD1
CDR3aa: CASSLNRGYGYTF
CDR3nt: TGTGCCAGCAGTTTAAACAGGGGCTATGGCTACACCTTC

j_gene: TRBJ1-2
abundance: NA
v_gene: TRBV11-2
d_gene: TRBD1
CDR3aa: CASSLGAGGGGYTF
CDR3nt: TGTGCCAGCAGCTTAGGGGCAGGGGGCGGTGGCTACACCTTC

j_gene: TRBJ2-7
abundance: few
v_gene: TRBV5-1
d_gene: NA
CDR3aa: CASRGAIHEQYF
CDR3nt: TGCGCCAGCAGGGGGGCGATCCACGAGCAGTACTTC

j_gene: TRBJ2-2
abundance: NA
v_gene: TRBV15
d_gene: NA
CDR3aa: CATSREGLDTGELFF
CDR3nt: TGTGCCACCAGCAGAGAGGGACTCGACACCGGGGAGCTGTTTTTT

j_gene: TRBJ1-3
abundance: NA
v_gene: TRBV7-8
d_gene: NA
CDR3aa: CASSLARRGVETYNSGNTIYF
CDR3nt: TGTGCCAGCAGCTTAGCGCGTCGGGGGGTGGAAACTTACAACTCTGGAAACACCATATATTTT

j_gene: TRBJ2-1
abundance: NA
v_gene: TRBV30
d_gene: TRBD1
CDR3aa: CAWDRGRAPFVHNEQFF
CDR3nt: TGTGCCTGGGACAGGGGGCGCGCCCCATTTGTCCACAATGAGCAGTTCTTC

j_gene: TRBJ1-1
abundance: NA
v_gene: TRBV19
d_gene: NA
CDR3aa: CASSKTGQILNTEAFF
CDR3nt: TGTGCCAGTAGTAAAACAGGACAGATTCTGAACACTGAAGCTTTCTTT

j_gene: TRBJ1-5
abundance: few
v_gene: TRBV6-5
d_gene: NA
CDR3aa: CASSPSGRSNQPQHF
CDR3nt: TGTGCCAGCAGCCCCTCCGGGAGGTCCAATCAGCCCCAGCATTTT

j_gene: TRBJ2-7
abundance: NA
v_gene: TRBV7-9
d_gene: TRBD2
CDR3aa: CASSLRLAGAYEQYF
CDR3nt: TGTGCCAGCAGCCTGCGACTAGCGGGAGCCTACGAGCAGTACTTC

j_gene: TRBJ2-1
abundance: NA
v_gene: TRBV30
d_gene: TRBD2
CDR3aa: CAWSPGTSGTQQFF
CDR3nt: TGTGCCTGGAGTCCGGGGACTAGCGGGACCCAACAGTTCTTC

j_gene: TRBJ2-1
abundance: NA
v_gene: TRBV28
d_gene: TRBD1
CDR3aa: CASSDGDSFNNEQFF
CDR3nt: TGTGCCAGCAGTGATGGGGACAGCTTTAACAATGAGCAGTTCTTC

j_gene: TRBJ2-3
abundance: NA
v_gene: TRBV5-4
d_gene: NA
CDR3aa: CASSLARSTDTQYF
CDR3nt: TGTGCCAGCAGCTTGGCCCGTTCCACAGATACGCAGTATTTT

j_gene: TRBJ2-2
abundance: NA
v_gene: TRBV28
d_gene: TRBD1
CDR3aa: CASIGQGARGTGELFF
CDR3nt: TGTGCCAGCATAGGACAGGGGGCGCGCGGCACCGGGGAGCTGTTTTTT

j_gene: TRBJ2-1
abundance: NA
v_gene: TRBV5-1
d_gene: NA
CDR3aa: CASSLRTEGNEQFF
CDR3nt: TGCGCCAGCAGCTTGCGGACAGAGGGCAATGAGCAGTTCTTC

j_gene: TRBJ2-1
abundance: NA
v_gene: TRBV10-2
d_gene: TRBD1
CDR3aa: CASKGQGASYNEQFF
CDR3nt: TGCGCCAGCAAGGGACAGGGGGCCTCCTACAATGAGCAGTTCTTC

j_gene: TRBJ2-7
abundance: NA
v_gene: TRBV11-3
d_gene: TRBD1
CDR3aa: CADRGDRPYEQYF
CDR3nt: TGTGCCGACAGGGGAGACAGGCCCTACGAGCAGTACTTC

j_gene: TRBJ2-7
abundance: NA
v_gene: TRBV19
d_gene: NA
CDR3aa: CASSAGTGTYEQYF
CDR3nt: TGTGCCAGCTCAGCCGGGACTGGGACTTACGAGCAGTACTTC

j_gene: TRBJ2-3
abundance: once
v_gene: TRBV5-4
d_gene: NA
CDR3aa: CASSLSPRTDTQYF
CDR3nt: TGTGCCAGCAGCTTGTCTCCTCGCACAGATACGCAGTATTTT